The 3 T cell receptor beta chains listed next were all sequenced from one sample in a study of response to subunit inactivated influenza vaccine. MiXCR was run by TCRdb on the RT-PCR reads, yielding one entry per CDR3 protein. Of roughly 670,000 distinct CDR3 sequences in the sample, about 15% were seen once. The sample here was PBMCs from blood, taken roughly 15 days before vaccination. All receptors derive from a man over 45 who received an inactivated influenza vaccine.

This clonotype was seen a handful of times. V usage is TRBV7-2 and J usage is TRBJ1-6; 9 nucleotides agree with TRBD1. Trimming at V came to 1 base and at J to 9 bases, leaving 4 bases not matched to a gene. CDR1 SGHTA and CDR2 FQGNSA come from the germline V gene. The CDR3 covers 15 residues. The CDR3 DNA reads TGTGCCAGCAGCTTAGTGGGACAGGGTACTTCACCCCTCCACTTT. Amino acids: CASSLVGQGTSPLHF.

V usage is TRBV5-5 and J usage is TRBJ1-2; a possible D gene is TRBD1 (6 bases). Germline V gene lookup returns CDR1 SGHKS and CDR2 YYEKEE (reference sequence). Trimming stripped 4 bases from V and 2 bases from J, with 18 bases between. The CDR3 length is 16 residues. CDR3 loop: CASSRDGGRGNYGYTF. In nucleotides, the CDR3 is TGTGCCAGCAGCCGGGACGGGGGGCGAGGGAACTATGGCTACACCTTC.

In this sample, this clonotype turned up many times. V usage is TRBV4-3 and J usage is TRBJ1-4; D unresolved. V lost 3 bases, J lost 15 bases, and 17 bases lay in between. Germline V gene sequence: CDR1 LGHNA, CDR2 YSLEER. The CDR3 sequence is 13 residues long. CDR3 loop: CASSQENGAGVFF. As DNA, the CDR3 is TGCGCCAGCAGCCAGGAAAACGGCGCAGGAGTGTTTTTT.